These 17 T cell receptor beta chains were all obtained from the same sample, sequenced in a study of Graves' ophthalmopathy and Graves' hyperthyroidism. Amplified TCR beta CDR3 regions were obtained using RNA transcripts as template. HTBI-primed RT-PCR formed the first round, and a multiplex PCR formed the second. TCRdb analysed the multiplex PCR reads with MiXCR anew, one entry per CDR3 protein. The data contain about 39,000 distinct CDR3 sequences, approximately 46% of them singletons. The sample was peripheral blood. The receptors here all came from an adult woman with stable Graves' hyperthyroidism.

This chain joins TRBV29-1 and TRBJ1-2; no reliable D call. CDR1 and CDR2 from the germline V gene are SQVTM and ANQGSEA. The CDR3 loop spans 12 amino acids. Trimming cost V 1 base and J 3 bases, with 6 bases left between them. The CDR3 DNA reads as TGCAGCGTTGAAGGACGGCACTATGGCTACACCTTC. It yields the protein CSVEGRHYGYTF.

In this sample, this clonotype turned up many times. The chain couples TRBV14 to TRBJ2-7, with TRBD1 matching 8 bases. This CDR3 region has 12 residues. Germline CDR1 SGHDN, CDR2 FVKESK. V was clipped by 2 bases and J by 10 bases; unmatched bases: 4. CDR3 nucleotide sequence: TGTGCCAGCAGCCAAACCGGGACAGGCCAGTACTTC. Its translation: CASSQTGTGQYF.

This rearrangement joins TRBV9 to TRBJ2-7; D is unclear. CDR3 length: 12 residues. Between the trimmed V and J ends, which lost 5 bases and 2 bases, there was a span of 8 bases. Per germline, CDR1 SGDLS and CDR2 YYNGEE. CDR3 in DNA: TGTGCCAGCAGTCGCCTAGCCTACGAGCAGTACTTC. Amino acid sequence: CASSRLAYEQYF.

Points on this clonotype: Likely a read error: the CDR3 ends without its conserved phenylalanine or tryptophan. Because the CDR3's place on the DNA is in doubt, the DNA is left out and the CDR3 is given as listed by TCRdb. V gene TRBV12-3 or TRBV12-4 combines with J gene TRBJ2-6. The CDR3 spans 8 amino acids, including both terminal residues. The CDR3 is CASSSETS.

This clonotype has at least ten counts. The V and J genes are TRBV30 and TRBJ1-6, with a weak D call TRBD1 (5 bases). This CDR3 spans 13 amino acids. With 4 bases removed from V and 7 bases from J, the gap between germline ends came to 11 bases. Germline V lookup: CDR1 GTSNPN, CDR2 SVGIG (reference sequence). The CDR3 loop is CAWTAGMNSPLHF. Written as DNA, the CDR3 is TGTGCCTGGACGGCAGGGATGAATTCACCCCTCCACTTT. Complete variable domain (other parts from reference TRBV30 and TRBJ1-6): SQTIHQWPATLVQPVGSPLSLECTVEGTSNPNLYWYRQAAGRGLQLLFYSVGIGQISSEVPQNLSASRPQDRQFILSSKKLLLSDSGFYLCAWTAGMNSPLHFGNGTRLTVT.

This clonotype showed up just a few times. The chain has TRBV25-1 and TRBJ1-6, with no clear D. Germline CDR1 reads MGHDK; CDR2 reads SYGVNS. This CDR3 has 13 residues. The ends were cut back, 7 bases at V and 7 bases at J, with 11 bases in the middle. CDR3 residues: CASTSAGNSPLHF. The CDR3 region has the DNA TGTGCCAGCACTTCAGCGGGAAATTCACCCCTCCACTTT.

The sample holds many counts of this clonotype. The rearrangement links TRBV12-3 or TRBV12-4 to TRBJ1-1; 8 bases agree with TRBD1. J lost 4 bases, V lost 5 bases, and 9 bases had no gene match. This CDR3 region has 15 residues. The CDR3 DNA reads TGTGCCAGCAGTCCCTCTAACAGGGGGAGCACTGAAGCTTTCTTT. This encodes CASSPSNRGSTEAFF.

The chain recombines TRBV25-1 with TRBJ1-1; D possibly corresponds to TRBD1 (5 bases). Germline V gene lookup returns CDR1 MGHDK and CDR2 SYGVNS. This CDR3 is 15 amino acids long. The V and J ends lost 4 bases and 5 bases respectively, with 17 bases between them. This chain's CDR3 is CASSVDQGGQTEAFF. The CDR3 DNA sequence: TGTGCCAGCAGTGTTGACCAGGGAGGCCAAACTGAAGCTTTCTTT.

The chain has TRBV3-1 and TRBJ2-7; no firm D call. The length of the CDR3 is 13 residues. Germline V gives CDR1 LGHDT, CDR2 YNNKEL (reference sequence). The V and J ends lost 8 bases and 1 base respectively, with 12 bases between them. In nucleotides, the CDR3 is TGTGCCAGCGGTGGGCGGAAGTCCTACGAGCAGTACTTC. Translated, it gives CASGGRKSYEQYF.

The chain recombines TRBV11-3 with TRBJ2-7; 7 positions match TRBD2. In germline, CDR1 is SGHNT, CDR2 YENEEA. The CDR3 extends over 15 amino acids. V dropped 1 base and J dropped 2; count of bases not matched to a gene: 5. The CDR3, as DNA: TGTGCCAGCAGCTTAGTGTCGGCGGGAGCCTACGAGCAGTACTTC. Its translation is CASSLVSAGAYEQYF.

This clonotype was detected many times. The V gene is TRBV2, the J gene TRBJ1-2, with D possibly being TRBD1 (5 bases). Trimming removed 6 bases at V and 2 bases at J, with 10 bases between. The CDR3 length is 13 residues. Germline CDR1 reads SNHLY; CDR2 reads FYNNEI. CDR3 nucleotides: TGTGCCAGCAGGGGGGACGCGAACTATGGCTACACCTTC. Translating gives CASRGDANYGYTF.

The V and J genes are TRBV5-1 and TRBJ1-2; tentative D call: TRBD1 (5 bases). Germline V gene data show CDR1 as SGHRS and CDR2 as YFSETQ. This CDR3 contains 14 residues. V was pared by 3 bases and J by 4 bases, with 13 bases between. The CDR3 protein is CASSSGGGAYGYTF. For the CDR3, the DNA is TGCGCCAGCAGCTCGGGCGGAGGGGCCTATGGCTACACCTTC.

The DNA of the CDR3 is TGTGCCAGCAGAGGAGGGGGCAGGGTCGGGACCCAGTACTTC. It encodes CASRGGGRVGTQYF. The V and J genes are TRBV2 and TRBJ2-7; D is possibly TRBD1 (7 bases). The J call may be wrong; the DNA end is better matched by TRBJ2-5. The CDR3 has 14 amino acids. CDR1 SNHLY and CDR2 FYNNEI come from the germline V gene.

Only a few counts were recorded for this clonotype. Likely a read error: the CDR3 ends without its conserved phenylalanine or tryptophan. The chain joins TRBV19 to TRBJ1-1; D unclear. The germline CDR1 and CDR2 sequences are LNHDA and SQIVND (reference sequence). The CDR3 length is 16 residues. CDR3 sequence: CASSIGTGDMNTEAFS. In DNA form, the CDR3 reads TGTGCCAGCAGTATCGGAACGGGCGATATGAACACTGAAGCTTTCTCT.

Details on this clonotype: One end of the junction varies from germline; a read error may be responsible. V and J are TRBV10-3 and TRBJ1-6, with 7 bases lining up with TRBD1. The CDR3 sequence is 16 residues long. The germline gives CDR1 ENHRY, CDR2 SYGVKD. The CDR3 DNA reads TGTGCCAGCAGTACACAGGGGTCCCTTCGGAATTCACCCCTCCACTTT. As protein: CASSTQGSLRNSPLHF.

The chain employs TRBV30 and TRBJ1-2; D is unclear. The V end lost 6 bases, the J end lost 5 bases, and 10 bases lay between the germline ends. Germline CDR1 reads GTSNPN; CDR2 reads SVGIG (reference sequence). The CDR3 runs 11 residues. CDR3 protein: CACSNLYGYTF. CDR3 nucleotide sequence: TGTGCCTGTAGTAACTTATATGGCTACACCTTC.

The chain couples TRBV20-1 to TRBJ2-7, with D hard to call. The CDR3 is 15 residues long. V was trimmed by 5 bases and J by 5 bases, leaving 22 bases between them. Germline values: CDR1 DFQATT, CDR2 SNEGSKA (reference sequence). CDR3 DNA sequence: TGCAGTGCTGACCCCGAAGGAGCGAAAGGCAACGAGCAGTACTTC. Amino acids: CSADPEGAKGNEQYF.